This T cell receptor beta chain was identified in a study of metastatic and nonmetastatic thyroid tumors. Study at large: Repertoires from blood and tumor or nodule tissue of malignant and benign thyroid patients were compared.

CDR1 is SGHDT, CDR2 YYEEEE, per germline. This CDR3 has 10 amino acids. How the authors handled the data: Variation in CDR3 across clinicopathological groups served as the basis for constructing a distant-metastasis classifier in papillary thyroid cancer. Through MiXCR, TCRdb re-clonotyped the PCR reads. For this entry, the V and J calls and clone size follow TCRdb and not the study's own pipeline. The sample records 33,000 or so clones, roughly 20% being singletons. A word on this clone: Its matching antigen is unknown. A much larger clone is a single base away; this may be a read error.

All patients reached thyroid surgery having received no treatment beforehand. Study observations and caveats: Malignant thyroid tumors reportedly exceeded benign nodules significantly in TCR beta diversity, with the difference appearing in blood and tumor.

This receptor was taken from a female donor with papillary thyroid cancer or a benign thyroid nodule (not recorded which). Some clones in this sample may be carry-over from other donors' samples. Sequencing was carried out using blood. The chain employs TRBV5-6 and TRBJ1-2; 9 bases line up with TRBD1. CDR3 protein: CASSHGQGLF. Written as DNA, the CDR3 is TGTGCCAGCAGCCACGGACAGGGGCTCTTC.